The present T cell receptor (beta chain) was sequenced within a study of T cell responses to AZD1222 COVID-19 vaccine. Turning to the study itself: Second-dose groups at about 4 or about 12 weeks were pooled.

Clones were read by immunoSEQ multiplex PCR, and TCRdb kept only the in-frame ones, dropping some. There are some 150,000 clones in the sample; about 90% occur only once, and approximately 3% lies in the top ten. General study findings and limits: In all cases, repertoires were sampled only after the peak T cell response.

On this clone itself: Its antigen is still unknown.

The sample in question was peripheral blood, obtained on day 0 of AZD1222 vaccination. The origin of this receptor is an adult in good health.

The CDR3 nucleotides read TGTGCCAGTAGTGGGCGGGAGAAGGAGACCCAGTACTTC. Its protein product is CASSGREKETQYF. J is TRBJ2-5 and V is TRBV19; 7 bases agree with TRBD2. Germline V gene sequence: CDR1 LNHDA, CDR2 SQIVND (reference sequence). The junction had 5 bases not matched to a gene; V was cut back by 5 bases and J by 5 bases. There are 13 residues in the CDR3.